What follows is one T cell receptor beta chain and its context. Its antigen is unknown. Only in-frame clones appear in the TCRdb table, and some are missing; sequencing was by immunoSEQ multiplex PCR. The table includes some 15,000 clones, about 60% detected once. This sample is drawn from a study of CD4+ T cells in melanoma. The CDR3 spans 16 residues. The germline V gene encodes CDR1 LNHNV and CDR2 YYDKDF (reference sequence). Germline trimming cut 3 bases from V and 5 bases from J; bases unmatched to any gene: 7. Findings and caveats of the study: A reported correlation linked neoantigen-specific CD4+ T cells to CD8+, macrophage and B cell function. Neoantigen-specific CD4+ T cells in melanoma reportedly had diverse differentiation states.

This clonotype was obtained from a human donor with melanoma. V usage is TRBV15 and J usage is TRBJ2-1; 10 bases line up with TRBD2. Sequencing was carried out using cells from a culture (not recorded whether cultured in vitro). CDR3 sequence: CATSRILAGSNNEQFF. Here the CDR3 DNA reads TGTGCCACCAGCAGGATACTAGCGGGGTCTAACAATGAGCAGTTCTTC.